This T cell receptor (beta chain) was sequenced for a study of post-analysis software for immune sequencing data. Whole-study results and caveats: Patients showed TRBV5-6, TRBV5-1 and TRBV20-1 among several TRBV segments more frequent than in controls.

Remarks on this clonotype: Its target is not known.

TCR beta cDNA libraries included unique molecular identifiers. Between about 1 and 11 million T cells gave rise to some 490,000 cDNA molecules. Each CDR3 protein is one row after TCRdb ran MiXCR on the PCR reads. The repertoire holds more than 350,000 distinct CDR3 sequences, with over 30% as singletons. V was cut by 6 bases and J by 14 bases, with 23 bases left in between. The CDR3 is 15 amino acids. In germline, CDR1 is SGHAT, CDR2 FQNNGV. The sequenced sample was blood. J is TRBJ1-6 and V is TRBV11-2; TRBD1 is a possible D gene (5 bases). This TCR came from a girl aged 2-9 years with multiple sclerosis. CDR3 in DNA: TGTGCCAGCAGTTCGATGAGGGGAAATTCCTGGACCCTCCACTTT. Translating gives CASSSMRGNSWTLHF. Based on the CDR3 plus reference TRBV11-2 and TRBJ1-6, the full variable domain is EAGVAQSPRYKIIEKRQSVAFWCNPISGHATLYWYQQILGQGPKLLIQFQNNGVVDDSQLPKDRFSAERLKGVDSTLKIQPAKLEDSAVYLCASSSMRGNSWTLHFGNGTRLTVT.